A selection of T cell receptor beta chains follows, all from one sample in a study of blood T cell repertoires in COVID-19. TCRdb's table, derived via immunoSEQ multiplex PCR, lists solely in-frame clones and lacks some. The table records roughly 170,000 clones, 80% to 90% of them present only once. The sample was peripheral blood. All receptors derive from a man in his forties who had recovered from COVID-19. Each CDR3 is given with its conserved first and last residue. The D gene is left open where the match is weak. Only part of the rows carry a size: once, few, many, or a class if the clone is expanded.

v_call: TRBV4-2; j_call: TRBJ2-1; clone_size: .; d_call: TRBD2; cdr3_aa: CASSQSETSGDNEQFF; cdr3_nt: TGTGCCAGCAGCCAATCCGAGACTAGCGGAGACAATGAGCAGTTCTTC
v_call: TRBV5-4; j_call: TRBJ2-3; clone_size: .; d_call: TRBD2; cdr3_aa: CASSLGSGRRTWDTQYF; cdr3_nt: TGTGCCAGCAGCTTGGGGAGCGGGAGGAGGACATGGGATACGCAGTATTTT
v_call: TRBV29-1; j_call: TRBJ2-3; clone_size: few; d_call: TRBD2; cdr3_aa: CSVEASGADTQYF; cdr3_nt: TGCAGCGTTGAAGCTAGCGGCGCAGATACGCAGTATTTT
v_call: TRBV5-6; j_call: TRBJ1-4; clone_size: .; d_call: .; cdr3_aa: CASSLGTGPNEKLFF; cdr3_nt: TGTGCCAGCAGCTTGGGGACTGGACCTAATGAAAAACTGTTTTTT
v_call: TRBV4-3; j_call: TRBJ2-6; clone_size: .; d_call: TRBD1; cdr3_aa: CASSRGQAISGANVLTF; cdr3_nt: TGCGCCAGCAGCCGAGGACAGGCGATCTCTGGGGCCAACGTCCTGACTTTC
v_call: TRBV19; j_call: TRBJ2-1; clone_size: .; d_call: TRBD1; cdr3_aa: CASSRDRGLNEQFF; cdr3_nt: TGTGCCAGTAGCCGGGACAGGGGGCTCAACGAGCAGTTCTTC
v_call: TRBV10-3; j_call: TRBJ2-3; clone_size: .; d_call: .; cdr3_aa: CAISQGLSTDTQYF; cdr3_nt: TGTGCCATCAGTCAGGGTCTTAGCACAGATACGCAGTATTTT
v_call: TRBV19; j_call: TRBJ1-4; clone_size: .; d_call: .; cdr3_aa: CASMSGGTNEKLFF; cdr3_nt: TGTGCCAGTATGTCGGGAGGGACTAATGAAAAACTGTTTTTT
v_call: TRBV11-2; j_call: TRBJ1-2; clone_size: few; d_call: .; cdr3_aa: CASSFRQGYTF; cdr3_nt: TGTGCCAGCAGCTTCAGACAGGGCTACACCTTC
v_call: TRBV30; j_call: TRBJ1-2; clone_size: .; d_call: TRBD1; cdr3_aa: CACTKQGVGYTF; cdr3_nt: TGTGCCTGCACGAAACAGGGGGTCGGCTACACCTTC
v_call: TRBV6-2/TRBV6-3; j_call: TRBJ2-1; clone_size: .; d_call: .; cdr3_aa: CASSYRRQSHEQFF; cdr3_nt: TGTGCCAGCAGTTACCGAAGACAGTCGCATGAGCAGTTCTTC
v_call: TRBV19; j_call: TRBJ1-1; clone_size: .; d_call: .; cdr3_aa: CASTMTVNTEAFF; cdr3_nt: TGTGCCAGTACCATGACAGTGAACACTGAAGCTTTCTTT
v_call: TRBV7-9; j_call: TRBJ1-5; clone_size: few; d_call: TRBD1; cdr3_aa: CASSRQGIEPQHF; cdr3_nt: TGTGCCAGCAGCCGACAGGGAATTGAGCCCCAGCATTTT
v_call: TRBV5-1; j_call: TRBJ2-3; clone_size: .; d_call: .; cdr3_aa: CASSQGLTQYF; cdr3_nt: TGCGCCAGCAGCCAGGGACTTACGCAGTATTTT
v_call: TRBV19; j_call: TRBJ2-7; clone_size: .; d_call: TRBD1; cdr3_aa: CASSFLPGQGYEQYF; cdr3_nt: TGTGCCAGTAGTTTCCTCCCGGGACAGGGTTACGAGCAGTACTTC
v_call: TRBV11-2; j_call: TRBJ2-7; clone_size: .; d_call: TRBD2; cdr3_aa: CASSPTVGGAYEQYF; cdr3_nt: TGTGCCAGCAGTCCCACGGTGGGGGGGGCCTACGAGCAGTACTTC
v_call: TRBV5-1; j_call: TRBJ2-7; clone_size: .; d_call: TRBD2; cdr3_aa: CASSLGLAGGTYEQYF; cdr3_nt: TGCGCCAGCAGCTTGGGACTAGCGGGAGGCACCTACGAGCAGTACTTC
v_call: TRBV5-4; j_call: TRBJ1-2; clone_size: .; d_call: TRBD1; cdr3_aa: CASSSSGGGYTF; cdr3_nt: TGTGCCAGCAGCTCCTCAGGGGGAGGCTACACCTTC
v_call: TRBV5-4; j_call: TRBJ2-3; clone_size: .; d_call: .; cdr3_aa: CASSLGATDTQYF; cdr3_nt: TGTGCCAGCAGCTTGGGGGCCACAGATACGCAGTATTTT
v_call: TRBV5-1; j_call: TRBJ2-3; clone_size: .; d_call: .; cdr3_aa: CASSLRDDTQYF; cdr3_nt: TGCGCCAGCAGCTTGCGGGATGATACGCAGTATTTT
v_call: TRBV19; j_call: TRBJ1-1; clone_size: .; d_call: TRBD1; cdr3_aa: CASSPWDRVNTEAFF; cdr3_nt: TGTGCCAGTAGTCCCTGGGACAGGGTCAACACTGAAGCTTTCTTT
v_call: TRBV6-2/TRBV6-3; j_call: TRBJ2-2; clone_size: once; d_call: TRBD1; cdr3_aa: CASSPVGQGNTGELFF; cdr3_nt: TGTGCCAGCAGCCCCGTCGGACAGGGGAACACCGGGGAGCTGTTTTTT
v_call: TRBV29-1; j_call: TRBJ2-7; clone_size: once; d_call: .; cdr3_aa: CSVQTGIEQYF; cdr3_nt: TGCAGCGTTCAAACAGGGATCGAGCAGTACTTC
v_call: TRBV6-2/TRBV6-3; j_call: TRBJ1-1; clone_size: once; d_call: .; cdr3_aa: CASSADRNTEAFF; cdr3_nt: TGTGCCAGCAGTGCGGACAGGAACACTGAAGCTTTCTTT
v_call: TRBV7-8; j_call: TRBJ1-5; clone_size: .; d_call: .; cdr3_aa: CASSFRPGTRDNQPQHF; cdr3_nt: TGTGCCAGCAGCTTCCGACCTGGGACTAGGGACAATCAGCCCCAGCATTTT
v_call: TRBV15; j_call: TRBJ2-1; clone_size: .; d_call: .; cdr3_aa: CATSRDRANEQFF; cdr3_nt: TGTGCCACCAGCAGAGACAGGGCAAATGAGCAGTTCTTC
v_call: TRBV30; j_call: TRBJ1-1; clone_size: .; d_call: .; cdr3_aa: CAWKATEFEAFF; cdr3_nt: TGTGCCTGGAAAGCGACGGAGTTTGAAGCTTTCTTT
v_call: TRBV6-5; j_call: TRBJ2-5; clone_size: .; d_call: .; cdr3_aa: CASSYIGVGETQYF; cdr3_nt: TGTGCCAGCAGTTATATAGGGGTAGGGGAGACCCAGTACTTC
v_call: TRBV27; j_call: TRBJ1-1; clone_size: once; d_call: TRBD1; cdr3_aa: CASSLRGPFTEAFF; cdr3_nt: TGTGCCAGCAGTTTAAGGGGGCCTTTCACTGAAGCTTTCTTT
v_call: TRBV6-2/TRBV6-3; j_call: TRBJ1-5; clone_size: .; d_call: .; cdr3_aa: CASSVTGTNQPQHF; cdr3_nt: TGTGCCAGCAGCGTTACAGGGACCAATCAGCCCCAGCATTTT
v_call: TRBV7-2; j_call: TRBJ2-5; clone_size: .; d_call: TRBD2; cdr3_aa: CASSLSLAGGETQYF; cdr3_nt: TGTGCCAGCAGCTTATCTCTAGCGGGAGGAGAGACCCAGTACTTC
v_call: TRBV5-1; j_call: TRBJ2-3; clone_size: .; d_call: .; cdr3_aa: CASSGGDSTDTQYF; cdr3_nt: TGCGCCAGCAGCGGCGGGGACAGCACAGATACGCAGTATTTT
v_call: TRBV19; j_call: TRBJ2-7; clone_size: .; d_call: .; cdr3_aa: CASSPTFLYEQYF; cdr3_nt: TGTGCCAGTAGCCCAACTTTCCTCTACGAGCAGTACTTC
v_call: TRBV30; j_call: TRBJ1-2; clone_size: few; d_call: TRBD1; cdr3_aa: CAWGVYRQGDYGYTF; cdr3_nt: TGTGCTTGGGGAGTCTACCGACAGGGGGACTATGGCTACACCTTC
v_call: TRBV27; j_call: TRBJ1-2; clone_size: .; d_call: TRBD1; cdr3_aa: CASSFGGQGTNYGYTF; cdr3_nt: TGTGCCAGCAGTTTTGGGGGACAGGGGACTAACTATGGCTACACCTTC
v_call: TRBV9; j_call: TRBJ2-3; clone_size: once; d_call: TRBD1; cdr3_aa: CARRPGQGGTQYF; cdr3_nt: TGTGCCAGAAGACCCGGACAGGGTGGGACGCAGTATTTT
v_call: TRBV11-3; j_call: TRBJ2-5; clone_size: .; d_call: .; cdr3_aa: CASSLLAQETQYF; cdr3_nt: TGTGCCAGCAGCTTACTAGCCCAAGAGACCCAGTACTTC
v_call: TRBV3-1/TRBV3-2; j_call: TRBJ1-5; clone_size: .; d_call: .; cdr3_aa: CASSQGQMAAEAPKYSNQPQHF; cdr3_nt: TGTGCCAGCAGCCAAGGACAGATGGCGGCTGAAGCACCAAAATATAGCAATCAGCCCCAGCATTTT
v_call: TRBV10-3; j_call: TRBJ2-3; clone_size: .; d_call: .; cdr3_aa: CAISVGGGSTDTQYF; cdr3_nt: TGTGCCATCAGTGTAGGTGGCGGGTCCACAGATACGCAGTATTTT
v_call: TRBV3-1/TRBV3-2; j_call: TRBJ1-6; clone_size: few; d_call: .; cdr3_aa: CASSPSTGNSPLHF; cdr3_nt: TGTGCCAGCAGCCCATCCACAGGAAATTCACCCCTCCACTTT
v_call: TRBV4-2; j_call: TRBJ2-1; clone_size: .; d_call: TRBD2; cdr3_aa: CASSPLAGGRRSSYNEQFF; cdr3_nt: TGTGCCAGCAGCCCGCTAGCGGGGGGCCGCCGGAGCTCCTACAATGAGCAGTTCTTC